The 7 T cell receptor beta chains below come from one sample, sequenced in a study of T-cell reconstitution after alpha-beta-depleted transplantation in children. A library of TCRbeta sequences, prepared with unique molecular identifiers, was generated. TCRdb reprocessed the PCR reads via MiXCR and lists one record per CDR3 protein. The sample lists some 200,000 distinct CDR3 sequences; 13% to 15% were seen once. Here the sequenced sample was PBMCs from the stem cell graft donor, taken from the stem cell graft. All receptors derive from a human donor who donated a stem cell graft to a child with acute lymphoblastic leukemia.

The chain combines TRBV11-2 with TRBJ2-3; no clear D. The germline V and J ends were trimmed by 5 bases and 11 bases, with 11 bases remaining between them. The CDR3 covers 11 residues. Germline CDR1 SGHAT, CDR2 FQNNGV. CDR3 sequence reads: CASSRIGRQYF. The DNA of the CDR3 is TGTGCCAGCAGCCGGATCGGTAGGCAGTATTTT. Drawing the rest from reference TRBV11-2 and TRBJ2-3, the complete variable domain is EAGVAQSPRYKIIEKRQSVAFWCNPISGHATLYWYQQILGQGPKLLIQFQNNGVVDDSQLPKDRFSAERLKGVDSTLKIQPAKLEDSAVYLCASSRIGRQYFGPGTRLTVL.

This clonotype was detected ten times or more. The chain uses TRBV12-3 or TRBV12-4 and TRBJ2-2; D not certain. Trimming removed 3 bases from V and 6 bases from J, with 5 bases in between. The CDR3 covers 12 residues. As DNA, the CDR3 is TGTGCCAGCAGTTTTACCGCCGGGGAGCTGTTTTTT. This codes for CASSFTAGELFF.

This sequence joins TRBV24-1 and TRBJ2-2; 13 bases match TRBD2. V was clipped by 12 bases and J by 0 bases; unmatched bases: 6. Germline V lookup: CDR1 KGHDR, CDR2 SFDVKD. CDR3 length: 16 residues. In DNA form, the CDR3 reads TGTGCCGCCGGGACTAGCGGGACCTCGAACACCGGGGAGCTGTTTTTT. It codes for CAAGTSGTSNTGELFF.

The genes are TRBV6-5 and TRBJ2-5; TRBD2 matches at 7 bases. J lost 0 bases, V lost 0 bases, and 10 bases had no gene match. The CDR3 contains 18 residues. Looked up from germline, CDR1 is MNHEY and CDR2 is SVGAGI. As DNA, the CDR3 is TGTGCCAGCAGTTACTCCATACCGGGGCTAGCGGACCAAGAGACCCAGTACTTC. Translation: CASSYSIPGLADQETQYF.

In this sample, this clonotype turned up many times. V is TRBV6-1 and J is TRBJ2-7, with D perhaps matching TRBD2 (6 bases). Trimming shortened V by 6 bases and J by 3 bases, and 12 bases separated the two germline ends. The germline V gene has CDR1 MNHNS and CDR2 SASEGT. The CDR3 consists of 13 residues. CDR3 loop: CASSPEGGYEQYF. CDR3 coding DNA: TGTGCCAGCAGCCCCGAGGGAGGCTACGAGCAGTACTTC.

This clonotype was seen at least ten times. The gene calls are TRBV20-1 and TRBJ2-3; D uncertain. V was shortened by 3 bases and J by 2 bases, with 12 bases between the two germline ends. The CDR3 runs 14 residues. Germline V gene lookup returns CDR1 DFQATT and CDR2 SNEGSKA (reference sequence). CDR3 sequence: CSASFSEYTDTQYF. CDR3 nucleotides: TGCAGTGCTAGTTTCTCGGAGTACACAGATACGCAGTATTTT.

This clonotype was found many times. The chain has TRBV20-1 and TRBJ2-3; no reliable D call. Germline values: CDR1 DFQATT, CDR2 SNEGSKA (reference sequence). Trimming removed 4 bases at V and 0 bases at J, with 8 bases between. CDR3 size: 13 residues. CDR3 DNA sequence: TGCAGTGCTATACAGACTAGCACAGATACGCAGTATTTT. This codes for CSAIQTSTDTQYF.